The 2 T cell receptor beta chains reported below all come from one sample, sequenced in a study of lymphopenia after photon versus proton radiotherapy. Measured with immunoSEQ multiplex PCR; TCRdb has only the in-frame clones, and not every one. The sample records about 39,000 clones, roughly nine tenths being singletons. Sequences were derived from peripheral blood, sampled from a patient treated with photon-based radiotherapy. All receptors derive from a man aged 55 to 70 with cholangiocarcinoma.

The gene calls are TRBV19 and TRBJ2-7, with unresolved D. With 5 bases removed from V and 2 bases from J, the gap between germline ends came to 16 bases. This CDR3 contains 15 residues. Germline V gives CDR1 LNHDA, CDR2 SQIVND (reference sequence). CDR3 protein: CASSLMLTGPYEQYF. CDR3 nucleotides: TGTGCCAGTAGTTTAATGTTAACCGGCCCCTACGAGCAGTACTTC.

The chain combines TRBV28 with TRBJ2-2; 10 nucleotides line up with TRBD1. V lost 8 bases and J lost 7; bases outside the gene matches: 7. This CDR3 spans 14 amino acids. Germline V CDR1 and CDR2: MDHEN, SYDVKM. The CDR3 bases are TGTGCCAGCTCGACAGGGGGCTGGGGCGGGGAGCTGTTTTTT. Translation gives CASSTGGWGGELFF.